Listed here are 5 T cell receptor beta chains from one sample, sequenced in a study of blood T cell repertoires in COVID-19. Repertoires were generated with immunoSEQ multiplex PCR, while TCRdb's copy carries only in-frame clones and drops some. The table has about 160,000 clones, approximately 85% seen once. Specimen: peripheral blood. The origin of the receptors is a woman aged 45 to 65 with COVID-19, enrolled during active disease.

The chain has TRBV6-5 and TRBJ2-5; no reliable D call. CDR1 and CDR2 from the germline V gene are MNHEY and SVGAGI. This CDR3 contains 10 residues. V shed 8 bases and J shed 5 bases, with 6 bases lying between them. This CDR3 reads CASGSETQYF. For the CDR3, the DNA is TGTGCCAGCGGTAGTGAGACCCAGTACTTC.

The chain combines TRBV5-1 with TRBJ1-6, with 10 bases that match TRBD1. The CDR3 sequence is 16 residues long. Germline CDR1 reads SGHRS; CDR2 reads YFSETQ. J gave up 9 bases and V 0 bases, and 6 bases lay outside the gene matches. The CDR3 nucleotides read TGCGCCAGCAGCTTGGAGGGGACAGGGGAAGGTTCACCCCTCCACTTT. This translates into CASSLEGTGEGSPLHF. Combining the CDR3 with reference TRBV5-1 and TRBJ1-6 gives the whole variable domain KAGVTQTPRYLIKTRGQQVTLSCSPISGHRSVSWYQQTPGQGLQFLFEYFSETQRNKGNFPGRFSGRQFSNSRSEMNVSTLELGDSALYLCASSLEGTGEGSPLHFGNGTRLTVT.

The chain links TRBV6-1 to TRBJ1-1; D call uncertain. The CDR3 is made up of 15 amino acids. The V and J ends lost 2 bases and 0 bases respectively, with 10 bases between them. Germline V gene data show CDR1 as MNHNS and CDR2 as SASEGT. The CDR3 region has the DNA TGTGCCAGCAGTGAAATAATCAGAATGAACACTGAAGCTTTCTTT. Protein product: CASSEIIRMNTEAFF.

Only a few counts were recorded for this clone. The V call is TRBV19, the J call TRBJ1-5; D is possibly TRBD1 (6 bases). V lost 1 base, J lost 7 bases, and 23 bases lay in between. CDR3 size: 18 residues. In germline, CDR1 is LNHDA, CDR2 SQIVND (reference sequence). DNA for the CDR3: TGTGCCAGTAGTATAGCCCGTAGGGGCAGGGGAGAAGGCCAGCCCCAGCATTTT. This sequence encodes CASSIARRGRGEGQPQHF.

The rearrangement uses TRBV6-5 and TRBJ1-3; D gene unclear. Germline CDR1 and CDR2: MNHEY and SVGAGI. The CDR3 has 13 amino acids. Between the trimmed V and J ends, which lost 2 bases and 7 bases, there was a span of 9 bases. CDR3 loop: CASSYDIANTIYF. The CDR3 DNA reads TGTGCCAGCAGTTACGACATCGCGAACACCATATATTTT.